This T cell receptor (beta chain) is drawn from a study of blood T cell repertoires in COVID-19. Overall study context: Spain, Italy and the United States supplied samples that represented acute and convalescent COVID-19. T cells, B-cell-depleted T cells, or PBMCs supplied cDNA or gDNA.

As handled by the study authors: By means of reference gene primer amplification, nucleated cell counts were estimated. Assay: immunoSEQ multiplex PCR; the TCRdb copy retains only in-frame clones and omits some. V and J calls and clone size follow that table, whereas D and trimming were derived from the DNA. Seen here are 35,000 to 55,000 clones, less than 70% observed once, and the top ten hold around 6.5%. This clone occurred a few times. Sequencing was performed on peripheral blood. The receptor's source is a man older than 75 with acute or convalescent COVID-19.

The CDR3: CASSLVVITAATNEKLFF. CDR3 DNA: TGTGCCAGCAGCTTAGTGGTGATCACAGCTGCAACTAATGAAAAACTGTTTTTT. The rearrangement joins TRBV7-8 to TRBJ1-4; no clear D gene. V was shortened by 1 base and J by 0 bases, with 15 bases between the two germline ends. Germline values: CDR1 SGHVS, CDR2 FQNEAQ. The CDR3 is made up of 18 amino acids. The whole variable domain, remainder taken from reference TRBV7-8 and TRBJ1-4, is GAGVSQSPRYKVAKRGQDVALRCDPISGHVSLFWYQQALGQGPEFLTYFQNEAQLDKSGLPSDRFFAERPEGSVSTLKIQRTQQEDSAVYLCASSLVVITAATNEKLFFGSGTQLSVL.